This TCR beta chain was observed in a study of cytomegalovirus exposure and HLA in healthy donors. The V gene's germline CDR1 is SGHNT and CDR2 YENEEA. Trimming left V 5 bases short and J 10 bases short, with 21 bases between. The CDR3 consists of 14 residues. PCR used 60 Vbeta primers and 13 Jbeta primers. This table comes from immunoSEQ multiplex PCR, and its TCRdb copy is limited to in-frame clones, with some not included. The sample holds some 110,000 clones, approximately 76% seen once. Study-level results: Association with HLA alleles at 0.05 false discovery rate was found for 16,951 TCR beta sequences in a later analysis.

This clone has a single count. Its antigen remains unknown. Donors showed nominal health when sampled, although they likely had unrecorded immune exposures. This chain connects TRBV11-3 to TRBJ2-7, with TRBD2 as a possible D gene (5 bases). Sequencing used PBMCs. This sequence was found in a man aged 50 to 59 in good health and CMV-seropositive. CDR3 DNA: TGTGCCAGCAGCCCCGTAGTCGGACTGCGAGGACAGTACTTC. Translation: CASSPVVGLRGQYF.